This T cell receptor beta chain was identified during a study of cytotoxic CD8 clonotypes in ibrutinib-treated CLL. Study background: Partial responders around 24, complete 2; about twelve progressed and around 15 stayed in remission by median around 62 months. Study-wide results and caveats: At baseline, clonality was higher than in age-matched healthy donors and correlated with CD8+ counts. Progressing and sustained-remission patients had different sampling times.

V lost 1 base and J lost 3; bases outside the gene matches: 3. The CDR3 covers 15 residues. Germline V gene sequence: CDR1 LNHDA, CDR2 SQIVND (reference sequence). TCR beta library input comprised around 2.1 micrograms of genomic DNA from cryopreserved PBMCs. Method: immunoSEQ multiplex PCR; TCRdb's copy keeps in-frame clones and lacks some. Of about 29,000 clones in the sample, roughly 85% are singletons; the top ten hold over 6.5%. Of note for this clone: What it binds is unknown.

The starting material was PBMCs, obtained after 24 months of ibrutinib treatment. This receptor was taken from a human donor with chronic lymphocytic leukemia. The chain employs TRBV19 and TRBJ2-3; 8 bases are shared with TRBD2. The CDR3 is CASSIAGGQTDTQYF. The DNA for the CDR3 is TGTGCCAGTAGTATAGCGGGGGGGCAAACAGATACGCAGTATTTT.